The T cell receptor (beta chain) under discussion was sequenced for a study of blood T cell repertoires in COVID-19. TCRdb's table, derived via immunoSEQ multiplex PCR, lists solely in-frame clones and lacks some. The table records about 260,000 clones, approximately 90% of them present only once. The source is a man between 60 and 70 years old who had recovered from COVID-19. Sequencing was performed on peripheral blood.

This CDR3 is CASSISPDIRETQYF. In nucleotides, the CDR3 is TGTGCCAGTAGTATTTCCCCGGACATTAGAGAGACCCAGTACTTC. This chain connects TRBV19 to TRBJ2-5, with D possibly matching TRBD1 (5 bases). V shed 3 bases and J shed 4 bases, with 15 bases lying between them. Germline V lookup: CDR1 LNHDA, CDR2 SQIVND (reference sequence). This CDR3 is built from 15 residues.